The 15 T cell receptor beta chains reported below all come from one sample, sequenced in a study of OX40 agonist ivuxolimab in advanced cancers. Here immunoSEQ multiplex PCR was the method, and the copy in TCRdb shows in-frame clones only, minus some. The sample shows about 52,000 clones, about 85% of them seen only once. Sample: CD4+ or CD8+ T cells sorted from blood, taken in a trial of the OX40 agonist ivuxolimab. All receptors come from an adult with an advanced solid tumor such as melanoma, head and neck, liver or kidney cancer.

The CDR3 region has the DNA TGTGCCAGCAGCTTTCCGGCTCCCTCCTACGAGCAGTACTTC. Residues: CASSFPAPSYEQYF. This chain connects TRBV5-6 to TRBJ2-7; D gene ambiguous. V lost 2 bases, J lost 0 bases, and 9 bases lay in between. The CDR3 runs to 14 residues. Germline CDR1 reads SGHDT; CDR2 reads YYEEEE. Filled out from reference TRBV5-6 and TRBJ2-7, the complete variable domain reads DAGVTQSPTHLIKTRGQQVTLRCSPKSGHDTVSWYQQALGQGPQFIFQYYEEEERQRGNFPDRFSGHQFPNYSSELNVNALLLGDSALYLCASSFPAPSYEQYFGPGTRLTVT.

V usage is TRBV6-5 and J usage is TRBJ1-3; a possible D gene is TRBD1 (5 bases). The CDR3 consists of 16 residues. Germline V gives CDR1 MNHEY, CDR2 SVGAGI. Trimming cost V 0 bases and J 0 bases, with 9 bases left between them. DNA for the CDR3: TGTGCCAGCAGTTACTCGTCCGGGGGCTCTGGAAACACCATATATTTT. Protein sequence: CASSYSSGGSGNTIYF.

This rearrangement joins TRBV5-4 to TRBJ1-6, with 8 bases identical to TRBD1. Germline lookup yields CDR1 SGHNT and CDR2 YYREEE (reference sequence). This CDR3 comprises 15 residues. V shed 4 bases, J shed 5 bases, and the junction held 5 bases outside the gene matches. CDR3 in amino acids: CASSAPDRDNSPLHF. The CDR3 coding sequence is TGTGCCAGCAGCGCCCCGGACAGGGATAATTCACCCCTCCACTTT. The full variable domain, rest sourced from reference TRBV5-4 and TRBJ1-6, is ETGVTQSPTHLIKTRGQQVTLRCSSQSGHNTVSWYQQALGQGPQFIFQYYREEENGRGNFPPRFSGLQFPNYSSELNVNALELDDSALYLCASSAPDRDNSPLHFGNGTRLTVT.

The genes are TRBV21-1 and TRBJ1-5; TRBD1, as called in the table, went unchecked against the DNA. TRBV21-1 is a known pseudogene. The CDR3 sequence is 18 residues long. This CDR3 is CASSKVPKGWTGGKPQHF. CDR3 nucleotides: TGTGCCAGCAGCAAAGTTCCTAAAGGGTGGACAGGGGGAAAGCCCCAGCATTTT.

CDR3 bases: TGTGCCAGCAGTTTAACAAGGAACCTTAATGAAAAACTGTTTTTT. As protein: CASSLTRNLNEKLFF. The chain links TRBV28 to TRBJ1-4; D is unresolved. The CDR3 has 15 residues. The germline CDR1 and CDR2 sequences are MDHEN and SYDVKM. Trimming cost V 2 bases and J 4 bases, with 11 bases left between them.

V is TRBV5-6 and J is TRBJ2-5, with D possibly being TRBD1 (6 bases). Germline values: CDR1 SGHDT, CDR2 YYEEEE. The CDR3 has 18 amino acids. Deletions cut 0 bases from V and 2 bases from J, with 20 bases between. CDR3 loop: CASSLAALIGTSQETQYF. CDR3 nucleotides: TGTGCCAGCAGCTTGGCCGCTCTTATAGGGACATCGCAAGAGACCCAGTACTTC. Full variable domain (missing parts from reference TRBV5-6 and TRBJ2-5): DAGVTQSPTHLIKTRGQQVTLRCSPKSGHDTVSWYQQALGQGPQFIFQYYEEEERQRGNFPDRFSGHQFPNYSSELNVNALLLGDSALYLCASSLAALIGTSQETQYFGPGTRLLVL.

The chain uses TRBV5-4 and TRBJ2-7; 7 nucleotides line up with TRBD1. The CDR3 runs 16 residues. Trimming cost V 4 bases and J 1 base; bases outside gene matches: 11. Looked up from germline, CDR1 is SGHNT and CDR2 is YYREEE (reference sequence). CDR3 sequence reads: CASSPFGQVSSYEQYF. DNA of the CDR3: TGTGCCAGCAGCCCTTTCGGACAGGTGTCTTCCTACGAGCAGTACTTC.

The chain combines TRBV19 with TRBJ1-5; no clear D. Germline values: CDR1 LNHDA, CDR2 SQIVND (reference sequence). The germline V and J ends were trimmed by 1 base and 5 bases, with 6 bases remaining between them. This CDR3 contains 13 residues. CDR3 coding DNA: TGTGCCAGTAGTATAGTTGGGCATCAGCCCCAGCATTTT. Translated: CASSIVGHQPQHF.

The chain employs TRBV13 and TRBJ1-1, with D unclear. Germline V lookup: CDR1 PRHDT, CDR2 FYEKMQ (reference sequence). The CDR3 has 14 residues. The germline V and J ends were trimmed by 5 bases and 1 base, with 11 bases remaining between them. DNA for the CDR3: TGTGCCAGCAGCCCTCGGACTGCGAACACTGAAGCTTTCTTT. As protein: CASSPRTANTEAFF.

The V call is TRBV29-1, the J call TRBJ2-2; D possibly corresponds to TRBD2 (6 bases). Per germline, CDR1 SQVTM and CDR2 ANQGSEA. The V gene lost 1 base and the J gene lost 0 bases, with 12 bases spanning the gap. The CDR3 loop spans 16 amino acids. Written as DNA, the CDR3 is TGCAGCGTTGAAGGGCCCGGCGGGGCGAACACCGGGGAGCTGTTTTTT. This gives the protein CSVEGPGGANTGELFF.

This chain links TRBV27 with TRBJ2-5, with 9 positions matching TRBD2. The J segment lost 5 bases and the V segment lost 0 bases, leaving 7 bases of the junction unmatched. The CDR3 totals 16 residues. The germline CDR1 and CDR2 sequences are MNHEY and SMNVEV (reference sequence). Here the CDR3 reads CASSLSRRGGPETQYF. CDR3 sequence (DNA): TGTGCCAGCAGTTTATCAAGGCGGGGGGGCCCTGAGACCCAGTACTTC.

The V call is TRBV9, the J call TRBJ2-1; 9 nucleotides line up with TRBD2. V lost 2 bases to trimming and J lost 8 bases; unmatched junction nucleotides: 5. Looked up from germline, CDR1 is SGDLS and CDR2 is YYNGEE. The CDR3 is 14 amino acids. In nucleotides, the CDR3 is TGTGCCAGCAGCGTCCTGGCGGGGGGGCATGAGCAGTTCTTC. This sequence encodes CASSVLAGGHEQFF. The variable domain in full, with the rest retrieved from reference TRBV9 and TRBJ2-1, is DSGVTQTPKHLITATGQRVTLRCSPRSGDLSVYWYQQSLDQGLQFLIQYYNGEERAKGNILERFSAQQFPDLHSELNLSSLELGDSALYFCASSVLAGGHEQFFGPGTRLTVL.

The V and J genes are TRBV10-3 and TRBJ2-7, with D perhaps matching TRBD1 or TRBD2 (5 bases each). CDR3 length: 17 amino acids. The germline V and J ends were trimmed by 2 bases and 1 base, with 18 bases remaining between them. The germline V gene encodes CDR1 ENHRY and CDR2 SYGVKD. The CDR3 reads CAISEGGPGDPSYEQYF. For the CDR3, the DNA is TGTGCCATCAGTGAGGGAGGCCCCGGGGACCCTTCCTACGAGCAGTACTTC.

The chain couples TRBV4-1 to TRBJ1-2, with 8 bases that match TRBD1. Germline assignment: CDR1 MGHRA and CDR2 YSYEKL. The CDR3 runs to 14 residues. After removal of 4 bases from V and 4 bases from J, the junction contained 5 bases not matched to a gene. The CDR3 spells CASSPSQGGYGYTF. The CDR3 DNA follows: TGCGCCAGCAGCCCCTCACAGGGGGGCTATGGCTACACCTTC.

V gene TRBV5-1 combines with J gene TRBJ1-1; D might be TRBD1 (5 bases). This CDR3 is 13 amino acids long. Between the trimmed V and J ends, which lost 0 bases and 6 bases, there was a span of 9 bases. Germline V CDR1 and CDR2: SGHRS, YFSETQ. The CDR3 sequence is CASSLVGTAEAFF. CDR3 DNA sequence: TGCGCCAGCAGCTTGGTAGGGACGGCTGAAGCTTTCTTT.